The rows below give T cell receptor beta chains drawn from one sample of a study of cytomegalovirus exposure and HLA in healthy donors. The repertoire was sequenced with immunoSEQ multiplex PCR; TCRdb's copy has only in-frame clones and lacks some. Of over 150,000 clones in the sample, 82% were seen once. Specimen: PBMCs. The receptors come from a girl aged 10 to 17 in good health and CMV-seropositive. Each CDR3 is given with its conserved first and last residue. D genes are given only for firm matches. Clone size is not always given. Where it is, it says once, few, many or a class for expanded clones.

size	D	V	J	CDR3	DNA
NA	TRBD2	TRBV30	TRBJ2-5	CAKRGDQETQYF	TGTGCCAAGCGGGGGGACCAAGAGACCCAGTACTTC
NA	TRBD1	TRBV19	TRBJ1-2	CASSRHPGQDYGYTF	TGTGCCAGTAGTAGACACCCGGGACAGGACTATGGCTACACCTTC
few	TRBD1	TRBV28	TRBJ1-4	CASSGWDSQAMEKLFF	TGTGCCAGCAGTGGTTGGGACAGCCAGGCGATGGAAAAACTGTTTTTT
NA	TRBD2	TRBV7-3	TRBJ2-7	CASSLVGGPSYEQYF	TGTGCCAGCAGCTTAGTGGGAGGGCCCTCCTACGAGCAGTACTTC
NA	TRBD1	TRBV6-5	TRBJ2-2	CASSPGQTNTGELFF	TGTGCCAGCAGCCCGGGACAGACGAACACCGGGGAGCTGTTTTTT
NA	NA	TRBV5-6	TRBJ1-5	CASSLGGLRPQHF	TGTGCCAGCAGCTTGGGAGGGCTTAGGCCCCAGCATTTT
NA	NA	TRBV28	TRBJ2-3	CASRSDIRVADTQYF	TGTGCCAGCAGATCTGACATCAGGGTGGCAGATACGCAGTATTTT
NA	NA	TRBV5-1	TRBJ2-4	CASSLQGLINIQYF	TGCGCCAGCAGCTTGCAAGGACTTATAAACATTCAGTACTTC
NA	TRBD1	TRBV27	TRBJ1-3	CASSQGLTGAGNTIYF	TGTGCCAGCAGCCAAGGACTGACAGGGGCTGGAAACACCATATATTTT
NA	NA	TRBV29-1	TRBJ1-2	CSVESIYGYTF	TGCAGCGTTGAAAGCATTTATGGCTACACCTTC
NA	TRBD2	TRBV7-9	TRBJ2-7	CASSFSSGGFDYEQYF	TGTGCCAGCAGCTTTTCTAGCGGGGGGTTTGACTACGAGCAGTACTTC
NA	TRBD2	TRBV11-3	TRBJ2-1	CASSLGGSSYNEQFF	TGTGCCAGCAGCTTAGGCGGGAGCTCCTACAATGAGCAGTTCTTC
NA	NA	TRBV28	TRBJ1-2	CASSITGNGYTF	TGTGCCAGCAGCATCACAGGGAATGGCTACACCTTC
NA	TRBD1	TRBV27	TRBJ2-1	CASSLFFPGQGADNEQFF	TGTGCCAGCAGTTTATTTTTCCCGGGACAGGGTGCGGACAATGAGCAGTTCTTC
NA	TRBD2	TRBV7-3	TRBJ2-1	CASSLMAGAYNEQFF	TGTGCCAGCAGCTTAATGGCGGGGGCCTACAATGAGCAGTTCTTC
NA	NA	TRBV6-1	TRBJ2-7	CASSEPRKGRYEQYF	TGTGCCAGCAGTGAACCCCGTAAGGGGAGGTACGAGCAGTACTTC